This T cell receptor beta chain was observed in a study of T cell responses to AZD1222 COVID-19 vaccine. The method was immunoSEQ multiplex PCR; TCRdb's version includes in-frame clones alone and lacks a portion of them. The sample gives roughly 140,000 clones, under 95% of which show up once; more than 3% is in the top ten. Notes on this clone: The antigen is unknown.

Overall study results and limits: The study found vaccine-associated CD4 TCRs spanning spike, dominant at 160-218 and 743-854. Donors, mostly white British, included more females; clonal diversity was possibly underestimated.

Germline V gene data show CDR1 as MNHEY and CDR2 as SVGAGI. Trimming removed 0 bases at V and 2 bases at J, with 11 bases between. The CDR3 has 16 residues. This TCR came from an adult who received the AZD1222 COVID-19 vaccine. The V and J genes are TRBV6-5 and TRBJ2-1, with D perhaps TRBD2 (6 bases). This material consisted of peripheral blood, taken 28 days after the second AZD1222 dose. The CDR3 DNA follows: TGTGCCAGCAGTTACTCCGGGGGAAGAACCTACAATGAGCAGTTCTTC. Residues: CASSYSGGRTYNEQFF.